Listed below are T cell receptor beta chains from one sample, sequenced in a study of chemoradiotherapy in HPV16-positive cancers. Clones were sequenced by immunoSEQ multiplex PCR, and TCRdb holds only the in-frame ones, with some missing. The sample has 9,000 to 13,000 clones; approximately 90% are singletons. The material was blood, obtained from a patient who underwent chemoradiotherapy. Receptor source: a human donor with HPV-associated anogenital cancer. Each CDR3 is given with its conserved first and last residue. Each record gives: V gene, J gene, clone size, D gene, CDR3 protein, CDR3 DNA. D genes are given only for firm matches. The size field is filled for only some rows; it gives once, few, many or a size class.

V: TRBV5-5; J: TRBJ1-2; size: once; D: -; CDR3: CASSATAGPNYGYTF; DNA: TGTGCCAGCAGCGCTACCGCCGGACCCAACTATGGCTACACCTTC
V: TRBV13; J: TRBJ1-1; size: -; D: -; CDR3: CASSSGPQRTEAFF; DNA: TGTGCCAGCAGCTCGGGGCCCCAGAGGACTGAAGCTTTCTTT
V: TRBV6-5; J: TRBJ2-5; size: -; D: -; CDR3: CASSSSASTQETQYF; DNA: TGTGCCAGCAGTTCCTCGGCTAGCACTCAAGAGACCCAGTACTTC
V: TRBV10-1; J: TRBJ1-4; size: -; D: -; CDR3: CASSAGKVPNEKLFF; DNA: TGCGCCAGCAGTGCGGGGAAGGTACCTAATGAAAAACTGTTTTTT
V: TRBV5-1; J: TRBJ1-2; size: -; D: -; CDR3: CASSSARGADGYTF; DNA: TGCGCCAGCAGCAGCGCGCGGGGAGCGGATGGCTACACCTTC
V: TRBV2; J: TRBJ1-1; size: once; D: -; CDR3: CARDSGVNTEAFF; DNA: TGTGCCAGGGACTCGGGGGTGAACACTGAAGCTTTCTTT
V: TRBV5-1; J: TRBJ2-5; size: -; D: -; CDR3: CASSRSSVQETQYF; DNA: TGCGCCAGCAGCCGATCCTCCGTCCAAGAGACCCAGTACTTC
V: TRBV7-9; J: TRBJ2-1; size: -; D: -; CDR3: CASSPTDSEQFF; DNA: TGTGCCAGCAGCCCTACCGACTCTGAGCAGTTCTTC
V: TRBV9; J: TRBJ2-4; size: -; D: -; CDR3: CASSVDRENIQYF; DNA: TGTGCCAGCAGCGTAGACAGAGAAAACATTCAGTACTTC
V: TRBV30; J: TRBJ2-1; size: -; D: -; CDR3: CAWSVRGGRWNEQFF; DNA: TGTGCCTGGAGTGTAAGGGGGGGGAGGTGGAATGAGCAGTTCTTC
V: TRBV30; J: TRBJ1-6; size: few; D: -; CDR3: CAWSVQRGTFSPLHF; DNA: TGTGCCTGGAGTGTACAGAGGGGGACATTCTCACCCCTCCACTTT
V: TRBV6-1; J: TRBJ1-2; size: -; D: -; CDR3: CASSDRVNYGYTF; DNA: TGTGCCAGCAGTGACAGGGTTAACTATGGCTACACCTTC
V: TRBV30; J: TRBJ2-7; size: -; D: -; CDR3: CAWSVRRTFYEQYF; DNA: TGTGCCTGGAGTGTTCGTAGGACTTTCTACGAGCAGTACTTC
V: TRBV5-1; J: TRBJ2-1; size: -; D: TRBD1; CDR3: CASKSGTGPYNEQFF; DNA: TGCGCCAGCAAGTCCGGGACAGGACCCTACAATGAGCAGTTCTTC
V: TRBV6-5; J: TRBJ2-4; size: -; D: -; CDR3: CASSYSTKAKNIQYF; DNA: TGTGCCAGCAGTTACTCGACCAAGGCCAAAAACATTCAGTACTTC
V: TRBV6-5; J: TRBJ1-4; size: -; D: -; CDR3: CASSYSMEEKLFF; DNA: TGTGCCAGCAGTTACTCGATGGAAGAAAAACTGTTTTTT
V: TRBV5-6; J: TRBJ1-1; size: -; D: -; CDR3: CASSLYRGGGLNTEAFF; DNA: TGTGCCAGCAGCTTGTATAGGGGCGGGGGGTTGAACACTGAAGCTTTCTTT
V: TRBV5-1; J: TRBJ2-1; size: -; D: TRBD2; CDR3: CASSTNQRGGRNEQFF; DNA: TGCGCCAGCAGCACGAACCAGCGGGGGGGCCGCAATGAGCAGTTCTTC
V: TRBV7-9; J: TRBJ2-2; size: -; D: -; CDR3: CASREGSSGNTGELFF; DNA: TGTGCCAGCAGAGAGGGTAGTAGCGGAAACACCGGGGAGCTGTTTTTT
V: TRBV5-1; J: TRBJ2-7; size: -; D: -; CDR3: CASSWITGTVSYEQYF; DNA: TGCGCCAGCAGCTGGATCACCGGGACGGTGAGCTACGAGCAGTACTTC
V: TRBV18; J: TRBJ2-1; size: once; D: -; CDR3: CASSPWTTYNEQFF; DNA: TGTGCCAGCTCACCCTGGACTACCTACAATGAGCAGTTCTTC
V: TRBV2; J: TRBJ2-5; size: -; D: TRBD2; CDR3: CASSEFGRGSQYF; DNA: TGTGCCAGCAGTGAGTTCGGGAGGGGGTCCCAGTACTTC
V: TRBV6-6; J: TRBJ1-5; size: once; D: -; CDR3: CASRSGANQPQHF; DNA: TGTGCCTCGAGGAGTGGGGCCAATCAGCCCCAGCATTTT
V: TRBV30; J: TRBJ1-6; size: once; D: -; CDR3: CAWRGSSNSPLHF; DNA: TGTGCCTGGAGAGGGAGCAGTAATTCACCCCTCCACTTT